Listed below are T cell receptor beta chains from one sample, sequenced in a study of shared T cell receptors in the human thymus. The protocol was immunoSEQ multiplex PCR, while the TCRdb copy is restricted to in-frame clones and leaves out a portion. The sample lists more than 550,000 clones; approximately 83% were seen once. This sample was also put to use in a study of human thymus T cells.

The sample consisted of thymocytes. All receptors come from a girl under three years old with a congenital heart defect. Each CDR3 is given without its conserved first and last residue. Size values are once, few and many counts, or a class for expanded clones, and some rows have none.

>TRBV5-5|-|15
ASSLMRQQSSGNTIY
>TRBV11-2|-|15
ASSSGTSGGSKNIQY
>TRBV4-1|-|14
ASSQGPETVIRGYT
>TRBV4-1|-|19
ASSQSRSAGHPRLMNTEAF
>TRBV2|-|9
ASSPGNEQF
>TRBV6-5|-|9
ASQVNTEAF
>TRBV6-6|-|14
ASSSPRRGGRGEQF
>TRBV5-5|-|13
ASSPTGQGNYGYT
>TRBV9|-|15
ASSVASRGGRRDTQY
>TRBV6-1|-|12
ASSGGQMNTEAF
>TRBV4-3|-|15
ASSQASPGQTLYGYT
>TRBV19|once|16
ASSIGDRGSGSNQPQH
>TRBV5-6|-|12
ASSVRGHNQPQH
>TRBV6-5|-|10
ASNTGVGGYT
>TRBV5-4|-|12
ASSLDLAGSEQY
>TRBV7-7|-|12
ASSFRAGGETQY
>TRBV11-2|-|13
ASSSDRVTGNTIY
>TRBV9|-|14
ASSSGTGGYNQPQH
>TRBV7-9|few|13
ASSHAGTGVRTIY
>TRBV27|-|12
ASSSGDRSYGYT
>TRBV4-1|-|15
ASSQDLAGTGNQPQH
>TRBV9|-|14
ASSVASIGVNNEQF
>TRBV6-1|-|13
ASSAGGDGTDTQY
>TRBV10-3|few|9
AISEFPTWA
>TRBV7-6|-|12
ASSLGRTGWGYT
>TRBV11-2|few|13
ASSLEQGSSDGYT
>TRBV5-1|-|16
ASSHPPVGGYPFYGYT
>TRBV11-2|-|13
ASSLDPGTGNGYT
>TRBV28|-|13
ASSSPGHQNTEAF
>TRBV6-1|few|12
ASSRTGRGEKLF
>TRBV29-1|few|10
SEATGGCLAF
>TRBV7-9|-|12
ASSLFQRPYEQY
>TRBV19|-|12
AARGNRDNEKLF
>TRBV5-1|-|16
ASSFHEFTRDRAGEQY
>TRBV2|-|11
ASSESLRYEQY
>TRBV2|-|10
ASIYGNTEAF
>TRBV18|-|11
ASSPGGRDTQY
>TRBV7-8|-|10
ASSYDSGGQY